Given below is one T cell receptor beta chain in context. Its specificity is unknown. CDR1 and CDR2 from the germline V gene are KGHSH and LQKENI. There are 16 residues in the CDR3. The V gene lost 2 bases and the J gene lost 0 bases, with 13 bases spanning the gap. The source of the sample is a study of OX40 agonist ivuxolimab in advanced cancers. The overall study: Ivuxolimab, an antibody acting as an agonist of OX40 (CD134), was used to treat patients. Of the patients, three showed partial responses, one with hepatocellular carcinoma and two with cutaneous melanoma.

General study points: Partly responding patients at 0.1-3.0 mg/kg showed some of the smallest clonal expansion. At 0.1 to 3.0 mg/kg, CD4+ and CD8+ blood T cells expanded clonally by week 6.

Clones were read by immunoSEQ multiplex PCR, and TCRdb kept only the in-frame ones, dropping some. Of tens of thousands of clones listed, about 91% are singletons. The material was CD4+ or CD8+ T cells sorted from blood, obtained in a trial of the OX40 agonist ivuxolimab. This TCR was sampled from an adult with an advanced solid tumor such as melanoma, head and neck, liver or kidney cancer. The V gene is TRBV18, the J gene TRBJ1-1; tentatively, D is TRBD1 (5 bases). The CDR3 here is CASSPIGAKVNTEAFF. Written as DNA, the CDR3 is TGTGCCAGCTCACCAATTGGGGCTAAGGTGAACACTGAAGCTTTCTTT. Full variable domain (remainder filled in from reference TRBV18 and TRBJ1-1): NAGVMQNPRHLVRRRGQEARLRCSPMKGHSHVYWYRQLPEEGLKFMVYLQKENIIDESGMPKERFSAEFPKEGPSILRIQQVVRGDSAAYFCASSPIGAKVNTEAFFGQGTRLTVV.